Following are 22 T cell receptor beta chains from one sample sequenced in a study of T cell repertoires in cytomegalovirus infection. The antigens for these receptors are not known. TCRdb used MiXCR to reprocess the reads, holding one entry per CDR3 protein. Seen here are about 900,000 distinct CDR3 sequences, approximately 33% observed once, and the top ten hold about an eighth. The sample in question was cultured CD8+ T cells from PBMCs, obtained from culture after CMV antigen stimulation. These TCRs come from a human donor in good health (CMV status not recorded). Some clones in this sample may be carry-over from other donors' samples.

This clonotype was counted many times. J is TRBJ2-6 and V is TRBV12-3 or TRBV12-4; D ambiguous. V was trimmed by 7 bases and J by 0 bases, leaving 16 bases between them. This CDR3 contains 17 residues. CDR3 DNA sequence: TGTGCCAGCACCCAGGAAGCGCTTTTCTCTGGGGCCAACGTCCTGACTTTC. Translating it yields CASTQEALFSGANVLTF.

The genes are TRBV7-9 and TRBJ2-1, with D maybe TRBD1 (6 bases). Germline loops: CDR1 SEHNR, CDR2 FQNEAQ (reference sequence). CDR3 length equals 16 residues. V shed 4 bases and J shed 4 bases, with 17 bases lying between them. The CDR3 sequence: CASSSQGLGLYNEQFF. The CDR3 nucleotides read TGTGCCAGCAGCTCGCAGGGGCTGGGGCTTTACAATGAGCAGTTCTTC.

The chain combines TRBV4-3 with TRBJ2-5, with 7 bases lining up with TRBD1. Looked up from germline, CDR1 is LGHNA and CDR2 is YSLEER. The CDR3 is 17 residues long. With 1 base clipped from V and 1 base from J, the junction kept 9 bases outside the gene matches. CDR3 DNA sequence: TGCGCCAGCAGCCAAGGTCTCGGGACAGCCCCCCAAGAGACCCAGTACTTC. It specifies CASSQGLGTAPQETQYF.

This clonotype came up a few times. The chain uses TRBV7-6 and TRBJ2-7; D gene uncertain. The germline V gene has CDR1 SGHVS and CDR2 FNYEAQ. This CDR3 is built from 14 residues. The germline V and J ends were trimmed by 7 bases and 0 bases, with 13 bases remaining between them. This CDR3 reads CASTALGTSYEQYF. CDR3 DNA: TGTGCCAGCACTGCGCTTGGCACCTCCTACGAGCAGTACTTC.

The CDR3 reads CASKKGQGLNEQFF. The CDR3 DNA follows: TGTGCCAGCAAGAAGGGACAGGGGTTGAATGAGCAGTTCTTC. This chain links TRBV6-8 with TRBJ2-1; 10 positions agree with TRBD1. Trimming at V came to 7 bases and at J to 7 bases, leaving 7 bases not matched to a gene. This CDR3 has 14 residues. CDR1 is MNHGY, CDR2 SAAAGT, per germline.

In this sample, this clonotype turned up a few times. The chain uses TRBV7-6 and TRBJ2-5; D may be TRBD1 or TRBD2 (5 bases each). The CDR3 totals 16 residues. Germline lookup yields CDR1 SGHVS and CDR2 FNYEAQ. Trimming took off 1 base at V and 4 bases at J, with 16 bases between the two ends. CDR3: CASSLGRGGEGETQYF. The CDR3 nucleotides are TGTGCCAGCAGCTTAGGCCGGGGCGGTGAGGGAGAGACCCAGTACTTC. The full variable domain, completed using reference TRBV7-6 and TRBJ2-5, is GAGVSQSPRYKVTKRGQDVALRCDPISGHVSLYWYRQALGQGPEFLTYFNYEAQQDKSGLPNDRFSAERPEGSISTLTIQRTEQRDSAMYRCASSLGRGGEGETQYFGPGTRLLVL.

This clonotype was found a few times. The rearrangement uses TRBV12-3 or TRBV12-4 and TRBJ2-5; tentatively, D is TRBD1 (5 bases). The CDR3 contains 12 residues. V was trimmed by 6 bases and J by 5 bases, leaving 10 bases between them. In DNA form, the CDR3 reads TGTGCCAGCAGGGTACCAGGGGAGACCCAGTACTTC. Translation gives CASRVPGETQYF.

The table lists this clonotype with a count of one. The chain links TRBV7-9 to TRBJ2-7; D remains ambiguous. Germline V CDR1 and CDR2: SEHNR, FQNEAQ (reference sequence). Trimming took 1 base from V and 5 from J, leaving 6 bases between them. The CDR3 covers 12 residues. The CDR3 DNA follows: TGTGCCAGCAGCTTAGAACTTAACGAGCAGTACTTC. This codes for CASSLELNEQYF.

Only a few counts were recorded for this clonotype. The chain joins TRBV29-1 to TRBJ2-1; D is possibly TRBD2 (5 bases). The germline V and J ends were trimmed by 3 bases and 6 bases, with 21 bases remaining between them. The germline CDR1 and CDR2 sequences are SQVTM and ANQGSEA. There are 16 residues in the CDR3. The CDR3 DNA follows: TGCAGCGTTGACGGAACCCTAGCAAGCCCAAGCAATGAGCAGTTCTTC. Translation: CSVDGTLASPSNEQFF.

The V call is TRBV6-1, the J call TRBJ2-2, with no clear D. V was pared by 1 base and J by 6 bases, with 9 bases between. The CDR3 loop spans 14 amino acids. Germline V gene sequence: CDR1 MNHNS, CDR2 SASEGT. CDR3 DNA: TGTGCCAGCAGTGAAGGGAGATTACCCGGGGAGCTGTTTTTT. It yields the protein CASSEGRLPGELFF.

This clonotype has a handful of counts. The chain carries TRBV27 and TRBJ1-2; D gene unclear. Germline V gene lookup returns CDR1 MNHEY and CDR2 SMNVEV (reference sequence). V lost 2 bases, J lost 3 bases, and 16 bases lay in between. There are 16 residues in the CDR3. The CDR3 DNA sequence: TGTGCCAGCAGTTTACGCTCCCCGGACCCGGACTATGGCTACACCTTC. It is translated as CASSLRSPDPDYGYTF.

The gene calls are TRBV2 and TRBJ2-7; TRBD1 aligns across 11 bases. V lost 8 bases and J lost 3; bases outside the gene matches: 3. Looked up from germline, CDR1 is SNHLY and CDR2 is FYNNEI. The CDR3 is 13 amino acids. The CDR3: CASWGQGVYEQYV. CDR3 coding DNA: TGTGCCAGCTGGGGACAGGGGGTCTACGAGCAGTACGTC.

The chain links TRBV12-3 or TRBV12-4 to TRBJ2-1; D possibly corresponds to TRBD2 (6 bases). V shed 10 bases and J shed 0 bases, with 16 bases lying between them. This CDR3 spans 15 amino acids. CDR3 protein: CATRVGGSSYNEQFF. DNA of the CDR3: TGTGCCACTCGGGTCGGGGGAAGCTCCTACAATGAGCAGTTCTTC.

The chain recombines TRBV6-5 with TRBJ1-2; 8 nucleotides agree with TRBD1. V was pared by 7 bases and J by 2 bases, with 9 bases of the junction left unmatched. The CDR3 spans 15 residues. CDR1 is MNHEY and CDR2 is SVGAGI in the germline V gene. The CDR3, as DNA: TGTGCCAGCACCGCTCCGGGACAGGAGAACTATGGCTACACCTTC. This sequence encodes CASTAPGQENYGYTF.

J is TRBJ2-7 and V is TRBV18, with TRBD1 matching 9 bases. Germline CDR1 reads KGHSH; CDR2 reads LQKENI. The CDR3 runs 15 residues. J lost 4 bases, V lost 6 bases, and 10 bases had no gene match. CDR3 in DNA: TGTGCCAGCTCGGACACCGTGGGGACAGGGTACGAGCAGTACTTC. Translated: CASSDTVGTGYEQYF.

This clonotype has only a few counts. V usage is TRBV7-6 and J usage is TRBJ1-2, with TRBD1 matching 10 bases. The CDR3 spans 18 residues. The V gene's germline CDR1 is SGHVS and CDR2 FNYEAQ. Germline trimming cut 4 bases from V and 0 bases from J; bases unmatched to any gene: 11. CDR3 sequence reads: CASSSSGTGVIANYGYTF. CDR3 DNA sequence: TGTGCCAGCAGCTCCTCTGGGACAGGGGTTATCGCTAACTATGGCTACACCTTC.

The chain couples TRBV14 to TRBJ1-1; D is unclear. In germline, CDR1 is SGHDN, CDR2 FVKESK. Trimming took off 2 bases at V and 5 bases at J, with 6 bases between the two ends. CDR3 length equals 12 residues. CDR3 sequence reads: CASSQLRTEAFF. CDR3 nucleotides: TGTGCCAGCAGCCAACTCCGGACTGAAGCTTTCTTT.

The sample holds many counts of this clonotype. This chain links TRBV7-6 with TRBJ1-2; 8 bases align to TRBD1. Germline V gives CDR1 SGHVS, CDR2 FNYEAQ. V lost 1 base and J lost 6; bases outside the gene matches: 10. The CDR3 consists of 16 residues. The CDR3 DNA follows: TGTGCCAGCAGCTTAGGAGGGCAGGGGGCGCATAATGGCTACACCTTC. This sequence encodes CASSLGGQGAHNGYTF. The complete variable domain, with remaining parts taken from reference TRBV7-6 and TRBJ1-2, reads GAGVSQSPRYKVTKRGQDVALRCDPISGHVSLYWYRQALGQGPEFLTYFNYEAQQDKSGLPNDRFSAERPEGSISTLTIQRTEQRDSAMYRCASSLGGQGAHNGYTFGSGTRLTVV.

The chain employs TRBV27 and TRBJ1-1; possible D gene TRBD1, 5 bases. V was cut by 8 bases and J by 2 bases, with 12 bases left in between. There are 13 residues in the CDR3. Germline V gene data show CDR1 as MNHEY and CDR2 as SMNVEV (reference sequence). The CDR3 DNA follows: TGTGCCAGCGGGACCTCAGGAAACACTGAAGCTTTCTTT. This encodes CASGTSGNTEAFF.

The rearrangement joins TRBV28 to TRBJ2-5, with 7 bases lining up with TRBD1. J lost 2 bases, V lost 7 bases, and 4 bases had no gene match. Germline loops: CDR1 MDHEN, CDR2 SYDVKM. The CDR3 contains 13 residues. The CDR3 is CASTDRAQETQYF. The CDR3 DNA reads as TGTGCCAGCACCGACAGGGCACAAGAGACCCAGTACTTC.

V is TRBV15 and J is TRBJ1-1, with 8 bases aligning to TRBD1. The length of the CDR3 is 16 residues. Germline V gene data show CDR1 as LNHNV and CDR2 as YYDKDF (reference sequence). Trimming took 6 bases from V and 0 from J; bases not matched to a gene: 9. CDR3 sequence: CATSQTGEGLNTEAFF. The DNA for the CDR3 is TGTGCCACCAGTCAGACAGGGGAAGGGTTGAACACTGAAGCTTTCTTT.

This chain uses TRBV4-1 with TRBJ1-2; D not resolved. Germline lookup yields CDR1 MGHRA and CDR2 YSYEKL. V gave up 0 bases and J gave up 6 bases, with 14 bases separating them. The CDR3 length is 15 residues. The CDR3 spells CASSQESNRPDGYTF. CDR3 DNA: TGCGCCAGCAGCCAAGAGTCGAACAGACCTGATGGCTACACCTTC.